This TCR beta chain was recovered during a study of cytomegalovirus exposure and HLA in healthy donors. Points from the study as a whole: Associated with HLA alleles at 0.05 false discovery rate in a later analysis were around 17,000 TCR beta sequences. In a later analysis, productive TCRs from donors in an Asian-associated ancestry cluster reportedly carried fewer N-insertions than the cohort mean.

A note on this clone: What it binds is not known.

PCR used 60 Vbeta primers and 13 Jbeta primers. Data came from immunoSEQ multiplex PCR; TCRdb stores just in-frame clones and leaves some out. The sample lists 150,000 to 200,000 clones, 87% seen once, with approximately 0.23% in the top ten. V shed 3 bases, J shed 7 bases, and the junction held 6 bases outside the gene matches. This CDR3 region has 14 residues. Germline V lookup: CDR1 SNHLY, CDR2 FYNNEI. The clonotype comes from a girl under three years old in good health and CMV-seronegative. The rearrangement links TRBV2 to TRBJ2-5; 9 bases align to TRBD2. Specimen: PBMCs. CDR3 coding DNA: TGTGCCAGCAGTGAGGGGCTAGCGGGGTGGACCCAGTACTTC. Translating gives CASSEGLAGWTQYF.